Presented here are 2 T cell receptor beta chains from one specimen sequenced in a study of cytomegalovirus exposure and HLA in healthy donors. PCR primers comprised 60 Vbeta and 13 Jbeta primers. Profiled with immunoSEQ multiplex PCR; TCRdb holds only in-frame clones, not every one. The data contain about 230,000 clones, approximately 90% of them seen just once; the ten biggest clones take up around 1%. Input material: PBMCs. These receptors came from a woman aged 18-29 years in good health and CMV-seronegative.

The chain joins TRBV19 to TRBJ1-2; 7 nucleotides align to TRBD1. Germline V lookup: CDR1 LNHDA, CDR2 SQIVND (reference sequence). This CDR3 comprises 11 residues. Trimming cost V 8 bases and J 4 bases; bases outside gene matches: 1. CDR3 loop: CASRDSYGYTF. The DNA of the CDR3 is TGTGCCAGTCGGGACAGCTATGGCTACACCTTC.

The CDR3: CASSRGNLGNTIYF. CDR3 in DNA: TGTGCCAGCAGCAGGGGAAACCTTGGAAACACCATATATTTT. V gene TRBV6-5 combines with J gene TRBJ1-3; perhaps TRBD1 as D (6 bases). CDR1 is MNHEY, CDR2 SVGAGI, per germline. V shed 6 bases and J shed 3 bases, with 12 bases lying between them. This CDR3 comprises 14 residues.